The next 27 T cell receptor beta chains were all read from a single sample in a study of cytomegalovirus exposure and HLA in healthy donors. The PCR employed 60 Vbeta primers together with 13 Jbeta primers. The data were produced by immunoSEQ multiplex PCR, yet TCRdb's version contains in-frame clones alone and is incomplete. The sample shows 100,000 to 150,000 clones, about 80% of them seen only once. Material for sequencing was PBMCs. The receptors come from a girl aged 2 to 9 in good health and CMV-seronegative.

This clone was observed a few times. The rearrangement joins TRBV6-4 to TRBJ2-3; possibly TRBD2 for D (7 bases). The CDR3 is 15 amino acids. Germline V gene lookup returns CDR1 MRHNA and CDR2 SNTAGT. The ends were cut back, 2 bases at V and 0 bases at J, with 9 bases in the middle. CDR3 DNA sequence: TGTGCCAGCAGTGACGGGGGGGCCAGCACAGATACGCAGTATTTT. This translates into CASSDGGASTDTQYF.

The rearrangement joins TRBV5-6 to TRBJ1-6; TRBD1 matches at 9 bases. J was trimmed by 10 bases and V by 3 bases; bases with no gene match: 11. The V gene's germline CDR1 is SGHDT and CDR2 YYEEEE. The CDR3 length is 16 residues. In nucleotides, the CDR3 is TGTGCCAGCAGCTCTGACAGGGGGGCTAAGGACTCACCCCTCCACTTT. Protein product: CASSSDRGAKDSPLHF.

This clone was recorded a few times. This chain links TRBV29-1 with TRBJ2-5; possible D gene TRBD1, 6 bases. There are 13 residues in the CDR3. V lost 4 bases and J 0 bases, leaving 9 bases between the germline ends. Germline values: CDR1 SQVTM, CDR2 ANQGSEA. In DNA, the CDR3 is TGCAGCGTTGTTGGACAGTACCAAGAGACCCAGTACTTC. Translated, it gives CSVVGQYQETQYF.

CDR3 in DNA: TGTGCCACCCTACGACAGGGCACAGATACGCAGTATTTT. It encodes CATLRQGTDTQYF. The chain recombines TRBV27 with TRBJ2-3, with D maybe TRBD1 (6 bases). The germline V and J ends were trimmed by 10 bases and 1 base, with 12 bases remaining between them. The CDR3 runs to 13 residues. Germline CDR1 is MNHEY and CDR2 is SMNVEV (reference sequence).

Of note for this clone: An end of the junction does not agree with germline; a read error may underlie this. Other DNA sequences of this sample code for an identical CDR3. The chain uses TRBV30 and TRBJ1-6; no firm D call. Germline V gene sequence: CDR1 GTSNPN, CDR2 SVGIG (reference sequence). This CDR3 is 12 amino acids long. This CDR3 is CAWSRGNSPLHF. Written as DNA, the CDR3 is TGTGCCTGGAGTCGGGGAAATTCCCCCCTCCACTTT.

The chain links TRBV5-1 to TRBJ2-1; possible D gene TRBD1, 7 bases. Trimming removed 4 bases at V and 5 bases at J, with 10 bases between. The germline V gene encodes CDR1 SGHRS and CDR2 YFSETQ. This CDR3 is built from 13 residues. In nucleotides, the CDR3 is TGCGCCAGCAGCGCGGGACAGAACAATGAGCAGTTCTTC. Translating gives CASSAGQNNEQFF.

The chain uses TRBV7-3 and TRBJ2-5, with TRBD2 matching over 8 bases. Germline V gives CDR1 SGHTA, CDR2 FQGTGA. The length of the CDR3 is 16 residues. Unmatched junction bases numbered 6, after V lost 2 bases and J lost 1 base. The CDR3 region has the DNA TGTGCCAGCAGCTTAGGCGGTAGCGGGGCCCAAGAGACCCAGTACTTC. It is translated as CASSLGGSGAQETQYF.

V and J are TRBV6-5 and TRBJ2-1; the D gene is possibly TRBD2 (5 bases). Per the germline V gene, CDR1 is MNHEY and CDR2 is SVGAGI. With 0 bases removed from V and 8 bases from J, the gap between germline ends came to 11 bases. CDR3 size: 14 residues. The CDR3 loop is CASSYSHRLHEQFF. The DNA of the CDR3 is TGTGCCAGCAGTTACTCGCATAGACTACATGAGCAGTTCTTC.

CDR3 loop: CASSQDPQETQYF. CDR3 sequence (DNA): TGTGCCAGCAGCCAAGACCCCCAGGAGACCCAGTACTTC. This chain uses TRBV14 with TRBJ2-5; no definite D call. The CDR3 runs 13 residues. CDR1 SGHDN and CDR2 FVKESK come from the germline V gene. V was cut by 0 bases and J by 5 bases, with 7 bases left in between.

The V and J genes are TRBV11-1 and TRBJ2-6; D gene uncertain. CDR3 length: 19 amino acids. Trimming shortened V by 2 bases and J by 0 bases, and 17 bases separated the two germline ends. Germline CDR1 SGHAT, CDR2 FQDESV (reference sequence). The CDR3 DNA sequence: TGTGCCAGCAGCTTAAAGTCTTGGCAGCCTAGCTCTGGGGCCAACGTCCTGACTTTC. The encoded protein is CASSLKSWQPSSGANVLTF.

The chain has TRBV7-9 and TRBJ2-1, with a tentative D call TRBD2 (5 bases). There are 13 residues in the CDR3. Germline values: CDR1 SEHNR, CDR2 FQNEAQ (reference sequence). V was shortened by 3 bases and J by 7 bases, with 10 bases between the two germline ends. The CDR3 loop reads CASSFGGRNEQFF. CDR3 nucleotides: TGTGCCAGCAGCTTTGGAGGTCGAAATGAGCAGTTCTTC.

DNA for the CDR3: TGTGCCATAAATGGGGGGAGCGATGGCTACACCTTC. This encodes CAINGGSDGYTF. This chain links TRBV6-4 with TRBJ1-2, with D perhaps TRBD1 (5 bases). The CDR3 spans 12 residues. Trimming cost V 10 bases and J 6 bases, with 15 bases left between them. Germline lookup yields CDR1 MRHNA and CDR2 SNTAGT.

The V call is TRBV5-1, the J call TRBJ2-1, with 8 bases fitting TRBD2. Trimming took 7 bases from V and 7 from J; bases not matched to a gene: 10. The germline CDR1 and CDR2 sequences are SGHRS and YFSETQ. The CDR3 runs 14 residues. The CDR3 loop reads CASLSGGLVNEQFF. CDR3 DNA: TGCGCCAGCCTGTCGGGGGGGCTCGTAAATGAGCAGTTCTTC.

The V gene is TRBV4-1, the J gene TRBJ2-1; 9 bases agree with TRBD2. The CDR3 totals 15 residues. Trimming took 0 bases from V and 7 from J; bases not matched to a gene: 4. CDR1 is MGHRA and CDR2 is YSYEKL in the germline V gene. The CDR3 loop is CASSQERGGGNEQFF. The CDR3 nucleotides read TGCGCCAGCAGCCAAGAGCGGGGGGGCGGGAATGAGCAGTTCTTC.

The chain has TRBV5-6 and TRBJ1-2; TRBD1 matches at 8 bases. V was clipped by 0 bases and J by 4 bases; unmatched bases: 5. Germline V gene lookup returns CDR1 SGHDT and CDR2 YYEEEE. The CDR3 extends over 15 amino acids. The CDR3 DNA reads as TGTGCCAGCAGCTTGGGCCCACAGGGGGTCTATGGCTACACCTTC. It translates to CASSLGPQGVYGYTF.

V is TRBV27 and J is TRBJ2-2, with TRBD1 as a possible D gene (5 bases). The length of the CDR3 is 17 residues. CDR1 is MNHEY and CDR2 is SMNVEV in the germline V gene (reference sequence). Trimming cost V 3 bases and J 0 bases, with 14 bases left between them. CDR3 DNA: TGTGCCAGCAGTTTTTGGCAGGGAAACGCGAACACCGGGGAGCTGTTTTTT. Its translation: CASSFWQGNANTGELFF.

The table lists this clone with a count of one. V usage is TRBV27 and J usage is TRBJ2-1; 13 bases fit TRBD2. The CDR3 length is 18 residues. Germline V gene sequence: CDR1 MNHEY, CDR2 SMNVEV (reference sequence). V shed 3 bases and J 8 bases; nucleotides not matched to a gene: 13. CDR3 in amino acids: CASSLVGATSGRWHEQFF. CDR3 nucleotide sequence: TGTGCCAGCAGTTTGGTTGGGGCGACTAGCGGGAGGTGGCATGAGCAGTTCTTC.

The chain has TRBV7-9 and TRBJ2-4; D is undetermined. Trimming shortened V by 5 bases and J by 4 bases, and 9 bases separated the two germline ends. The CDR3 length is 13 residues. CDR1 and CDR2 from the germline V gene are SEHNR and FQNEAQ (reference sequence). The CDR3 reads CASSPTEKNIQYF. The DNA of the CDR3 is TGTGCCAGCAGCCCCACAGAGAAAAACATTCAGTACTTC.

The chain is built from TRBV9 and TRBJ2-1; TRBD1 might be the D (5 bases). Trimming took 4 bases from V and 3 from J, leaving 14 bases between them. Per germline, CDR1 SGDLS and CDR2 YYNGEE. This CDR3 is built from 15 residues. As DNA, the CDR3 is TGTGCCAGCAGCCGTACGACAGTGATCTACAATGAGCAGTTCTTC. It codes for CASSRTTVIYNEQFF.

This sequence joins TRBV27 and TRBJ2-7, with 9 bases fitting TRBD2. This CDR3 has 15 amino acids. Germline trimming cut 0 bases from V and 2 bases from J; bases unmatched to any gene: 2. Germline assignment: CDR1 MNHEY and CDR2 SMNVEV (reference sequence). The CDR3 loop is CASSLSSGRAYEQYF. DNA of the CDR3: TGTGCCAGCAGTTTATCTAGCGGGAGAGCCTACGAGCAGTACTTC.

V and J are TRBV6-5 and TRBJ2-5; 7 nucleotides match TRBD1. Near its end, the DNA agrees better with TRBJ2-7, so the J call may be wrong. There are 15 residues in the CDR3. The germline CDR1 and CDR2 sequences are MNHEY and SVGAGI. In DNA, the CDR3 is TGTGCCAGCAGCAAGGGGACAGTGGTCACCTACGAGCAGTACTTC. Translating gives CASSKGTVVTYEQYF.

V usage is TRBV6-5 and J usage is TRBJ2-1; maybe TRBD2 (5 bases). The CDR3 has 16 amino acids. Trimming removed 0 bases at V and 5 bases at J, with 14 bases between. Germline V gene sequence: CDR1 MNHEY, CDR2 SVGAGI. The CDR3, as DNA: TGTGCCAGCAGTTACTCCCTCGCGAGGGCTAACAATGAGCAGTTCTTC. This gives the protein CASSYSLARANNEQFF.

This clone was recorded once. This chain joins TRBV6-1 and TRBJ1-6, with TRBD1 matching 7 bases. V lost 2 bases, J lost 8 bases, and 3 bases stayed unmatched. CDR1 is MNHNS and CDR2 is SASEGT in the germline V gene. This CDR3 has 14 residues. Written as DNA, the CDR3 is TGTGCCAGCAGTGAAACGCAGGGGGATTCACCCCTCCACTTT. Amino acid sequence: CASSETQGDSPLHF.

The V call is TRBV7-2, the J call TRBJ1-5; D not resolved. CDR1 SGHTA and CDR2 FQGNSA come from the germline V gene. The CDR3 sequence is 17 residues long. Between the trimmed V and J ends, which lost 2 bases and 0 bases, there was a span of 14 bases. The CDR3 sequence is CASSLYPTADSNQPQHF. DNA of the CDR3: TGTGCCAGCAGCTTATATCCCACAGCAGATAGCAATCAGCCCCAGCATTTT.

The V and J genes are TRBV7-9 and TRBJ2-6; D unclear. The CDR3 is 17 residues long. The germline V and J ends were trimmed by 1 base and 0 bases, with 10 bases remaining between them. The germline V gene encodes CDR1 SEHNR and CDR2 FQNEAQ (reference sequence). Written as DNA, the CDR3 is TGTGCCAGCAGCTTAGGGTTAGAAGACTCTGGGGCCAACGTCCTGACTTTC. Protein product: CASSLGLEDSGANVLTF.

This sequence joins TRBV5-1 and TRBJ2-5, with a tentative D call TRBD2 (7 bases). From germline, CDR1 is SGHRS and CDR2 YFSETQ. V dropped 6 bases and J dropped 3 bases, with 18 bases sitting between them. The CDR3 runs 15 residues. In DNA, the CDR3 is TGCGCCAGCACCTACGGGGGGCTCGGGAAAGAGACCCAGTACTTC. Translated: CASTYGGLGKETQYF.

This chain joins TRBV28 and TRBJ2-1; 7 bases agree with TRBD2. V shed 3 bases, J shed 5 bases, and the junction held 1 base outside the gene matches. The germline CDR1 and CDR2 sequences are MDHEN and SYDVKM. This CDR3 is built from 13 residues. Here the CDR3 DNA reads TGTGCCAGCAGTTTGGGGGGGGACAATGAGCAGTTCTTC. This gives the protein CASSLGGDNEQFF.